This entry concerns a single T cell receptor beta chain. The target antigen is unknown. A single record per CDR3 protein comes from TCRdb applying MiXCR to the 5' RACE reads. The table records about 560,000 distinct CDR3 sequences, roughly 17% of them present only once. The data were obtained in a study of T-cell memory formation after mild COVID-19. The overall study: TCR clusters were largely donor specific.

With 5 bases clipped from V and 4 bases from J, the junction kept 6 bases outside the gene matches. This CDR3 has 14 residues. Points from the study as a whole: Later expanders leaned CD4+, whereas clones that contracted between day 15 and 85 were balanced CD4/CD8.

The sequenced material came from PBMCs or a T cell subset sorted from them (not recorded which). The TCR sequence derives from an adult woman who had mild COVID-19 (a few samples of this study predate the infection). Cell type and time point are not known. The genes are TRBV23-1 and TRBJ1-2; 8 nucleotides align to TRBD1. TRBV23-1 is an ORF for which the function is uncertain. DNA for the CDR3: TGCGCCAGCAGTATTCTAGACAGGGGCTATGGCTACACCTTC. Residues: CASSILDRGYGYTF.